This T cell receptor (beta chain) was identified during a study of regulatory T cells in long-lasting Graves disease. Whole-study context: Over 5 years of antithyroid drugs plus positive TSH receptor antibodies defined persistent Graves' disease.

The CDR3 is made up of 15 amino acids. Germline CDR1 reads KGHSH; CDR2 reads LQKENI. V lost 3 bases and J lost 1; bases outside the gene matches: 5. Time point specified: persistent/refractory GD, antithyroid drugs over 5 years with positive TRAb. The TCR library was made from RNA extracted from PBMCs. HTBI primers from iRepertoire and Arm-PCR of CDR3 regions yielded the TCR beta libraries. TCRdb re-called the multiplex PCR reads through MiXCR, storing one row per CDR3 protein. The table records about 340,000 distinct CDR3 sequences, 15% to 20% of them present only once. The rearrangement uses TRBV18 and TRBJ2-5, with 7 bases matching TRBD1. The sequence derives from a female donor with Graves disease. This specimen was peripheral blood mononuclear cells (PBMCs), taken when the disease was refractory, from a patient treated with antithyroid drugs. CDR3 DNA sequence: TGTGCCAGCTCACCGTTTCGGGACAGCCAAGAGACCCAGTACTTC. Its protein is CASSPFRDSQETQYF.